Following are 15 T cell receptor beta chains from one sample sequenced in a study of blood T cells in healthy people across ages. Sample-barcoded 5' priming and a J-beta primer mix drove a second PCR of roughly 7 to 11 cycles. TCRdb reprocessed the 5' RACE reads with MiXCR, giving one entry per CDR3 protein. Counted here are roughly 800,000 distinct CDR3 sequences, 58% occurring once; the ten biggest clones make up roughly 20%. The material sequenced was blood. These receptor sequences come from a man aged 25 to 40 in good health.

This chain joins TRBV5-5 and TRBJ2-4; 15 nucleotides match TRBD2. The DNA matches TRBJ2-7 better at its end, which makes the J call doubtful. The CDR3 has 18 amino acids. The germline gives CDR1 SGHKS, CDR2 YYEKEE (reference sequence). The CDR3 reads CASSSSRTSGRGSYEQYF. The CDR3 nucleotides read TGTGCCAGCAGCTCCAGCCGGACTAGCGGGAGGGGCAGCTACGAGCAGTACTTC.

The V and J genes are TRBV7-2 and TRBJ1-2; D gene ambiguous. V was cut by 5 bases and J by 0 bases, with 13 bases left in between. This CDR3 comprises 15 residues. Per germline, CDR1 SGHTA and CDR2 FQGNSA. DNA of the CDR3: TGTGCCAGCAGCCCCCTCCTAGGAGCTAACTATGGCTACACCTTC. It codes for CASSPLLGANYGYTF.

J is TRBJ1-4 and V is TRBV5-1; D is unresolved. CDR1 is SGHRS, CDR2 YFSETQ, per germline. The CDR3 extends over 12 amino acids. The V gene lost 2 bases and the J gene lost 6 bases, with 5 bases spanning the gap. CDR3 sequence (DNA): TGCGCCAGCAGCTTTGGGGATGAAAAACTGTTTTTT. This codes for CASSFGDEKLFF. The full variable domain, completed using reference TRBV5-1 and TRBJ1-4, is KAGVTQTPRYLIKTRGQQVTLSCSPISGHRSVSWYQQTPGQGLQFLFEYFSETQRNKGNFPGRFSGRQFSNSRSEMNVSTLELGDSALYLCASSFGDEKLFFGSGTQLSVL.

J is TRBJ2-5 and V is TRBV7-2; 9 bases agree with TRBD1. This CDR3 comprises 14 residues. The junction had 8 bases not matched to a gene; V was cut back by 5 bases and J by 7 bases. Looked up from germline, CDR1 is SGHTA and CDR2 is FQGNSA. The CDR3 DNA is TGTGCCAGCAGCGTCGGGACAGGGTGGGGGACCCAGTACTTC. This sequence encodes CASSVGTGWGTQYF. The complete variable domain, with remaining parts taken from reference TRBV7-2 and TRBJ2-5, reads GAGVSQSPSNKVTEKGKDVELRCDPISGHTALYWYRQSLGQGLEFLIYFQGNSAPDKSGLPSDRFSAERTGGSVSTLTIQRTQQEDSAVYLCASSVGTGWGTQYFGPGTRLLVL.

This sequence joins TRBV7-3 and TRBJ2-1; TRBD1 aligns across 9 bases. The V segment lost 5 bases and the J segment 3 bases; nucleotides outside the gene matches: 8. The length of the CDR3 is 16 residues. CDR1 is SGHTA, CDR2 FQGTGA, per germline. CDR3 in amino acids: CASSAQGASDYNEQFF. DNA of the CDR3: TGTGCCAGCAGCGCACAGGGGGCGTCGGACTACAATGAGCAGTTCTTC.

The chain links TRBV29-1 to TRBJ2-5; tentative D call: TRBD2 (6 bases). The CDR3 runs 16 residues. Germline V gene sequence: CDR1 SQVTM, CDR2 ANQGSEA. V lost 0 bases and J 2 bases, leaving 16 bases between the germline ends. Here the CDR3 reads CSVEDSLGRGQETQYF. For the CDR3, the DNA is TGCAGCGTTGAAGATAGCCTTGGGCGGGGACAAGAGACCCAGTACTTC.

The gene calls are TRBV9 and TRBJ2-1; TRBD1 matches 9 bases. From germline, CDR1 is SGDLS and CDR2 YYNGEE. The CDR3 is 16 residues long. J gave up 4 bases and V 4 bases, and 9 bases lay outside the gene matches. The CDR3 protein is CASSYRAGTGYNEQFF. The CDR3 nucleotides are TGTGCCAGCAGCTATCGGGCCGGGACAGGGTACAATGAGCAGTTCTTC.

The chain joins TRBV6-5 to TRBJ1-1, with a weak D call TRBD1 (6 bases). Germline V CDR1 and CDR2: MNHEY, SVGAGI. With 2 bases removed from V and 3 bases from J, the gap between germline ends came to 16 bases. This CDR3 is built from 16 residues. The CDR3 here is CASSYGNRVGYTEAFF. The CDR3 nucleotides are TGTGCCAGCAGTTACGGCAACAGGGTAGGTTACACTGAAGCTTTCTTT.

This clonotype was detected once. The chain joins TRBV7-9 to TRBJ1-6; weak D call: TRBD1 (6 bases). The CDR3 has 13 residues. Looked up from germline, CDR1 is SEHNR and CDR2 is FQNEAQ (reference sequence). The V gene lost 7 bases and the J gene lost 10 bases, with 14 bases spanning the gap. The CDR3 nucleotides are TGTGCCAGCAACATCCAGCAGGGGTCACCCCTCCACTTT. Protein product: CASNIQQGSPLHF.

The V gene is TRBV2, the J gene TRBJ2-1; D ambiguous. The DNA end lines up better with TRBJ2-7; the J call may be wrong. This CDR3 region has 12 residues. CDR1 SNHLY and CDR2 FYNNEI come from the germline V gene. In DNA, the CDR3 is TGTGCCAGCCTCCGCCAAATCTACGAGCAGTACTTC. The encoded protein is CASLRQIYEQYF.

The V and J genes are TRBV3-1 and TRBJ2-1; no reliable D call. The germline V and J ends were trimmed by 5 bases and 0 bases, with 5 bases remaining between them. This CDR3 has 13 residues. Germline V CDR1 and CDR2: LGHDT, YNNKEL (reference sequence). The CDR3 DNA is TGTGCCAGCAGCACCTACTCCTACAATGAGCAGTTCTTC. This codes for CASSTYSYNEQFF.

This clonotype was seen only a few times. The V gene is TRBV2, the J gene TRBJ2-1; D not certain. Germline CDR1 and CDR2: SNHLY and FYNNEI. The CDR3 is made up of 11 amino acids. The V end was cut by 5 bases, the J end by 7 bases, with 6 bases between. In DNA, the CDR3 is TGTGCCAGCAGTATTAGGAATGAGCAGTTCTTC. This encodes CASSIRNEQFF.

This chain joins TRBV29-1 and TRBJ1-2; D gene unclear. The V gene lost 0 bases and the J gene lost 4 bases, with 12 bases spanning the gap. This CDR3 region has 14 residues. CDR1 is SQVTM, CDR2 ANQGSEA, per germline. CDR3 coding DNA: TGCAGCGTTGAAGATCCTGTGGGGAGCTATGGCTACACCTTC. Translating it yields CSVEDPVGSYGYTF. The whole variable domain, filled in from reference TRBV29-1 and TRBJ1-2, reads SAVISQKPSRDICQRGTSLTIQCQVDSQVTMMFWYRQQPGQSLTLIATANQGSEATYESGFVIDKFPISRPNLTFSTLTVSNMSPEDSSIYLCSVEDPVGSYGYTFGSGTRLTVV.

The chain couples TRBV27 to TRBJ2-3; possible D gene TRBD2, 6 bases. The CDR3 sequence is 14 residues long. Germline-derived CDR1 and CDR2 are MNHEY and SMNVEV (reference sequence). Between the trimmed V and J ends, which lost 4 bases and 9 bases, there was a span of 17 bases. The CDR3 region is CASSSRDLGDTQYF. CDR3 nucleotide sequence: TGTGCCAGCAGTTCTCGGGACTTAGGGGACACGCAGTATTTT.

This sequence joins TRBV7-9 and TRBJ2-7; D not certain. From germline, CDR1 is SEHNR and CDR2 FQNEAQ (reference sequence). The CDR3 is 15 residues long. V gave up 1 base and J gave up 7 bases, with 17 bases separating them. The CDR3 bases are TGTGCCAGCAGCTTAGGAGGTTTCTCCTACAATGAGCAGTACTTC. Amino acids: CASSLGGFSYNEQYF. Full variable domain (missing parts from reference TRBV7-9 and TRBJ2-7): DTGVSQNPRHKITKRGQNVTFRCDPISEHNRLYWYRQTLGQGPEFLTYFQNEAQLEKSRLLSDRFSAERPKGSFSTLEIQRTEQGDSAMYLCASSLGGFSYNEQYFGPGTRLTVT.